A selection of T cell receptor beta chains follows, all from one sample in a study of OX40 agonist ivuxolimab in advanced cancers. The method was immunoSEQ multiplex PCR; TCRdb's version includes in-frame clones alone and lacks a portion of them. Among nearly 80,000 clones listed, about nine tenths were seen once. This sample comprised CD4+ or CD8+ T cells sorted from blood, obtained in a trial of the OX40 agonist ivuxolimab. The receptor set was obtained from an adult with an advanced solid tumor such as melanoma, head and neck, liver or kidney cancer. Each CDR3 is given with its conserved first and last residue. A D gene is named only where the DNA matches it firmly. Some rows have no size entry. The others give once, few or many, or a class for an expanded clone.

d_call j_call clone_size v_call cdr3_aa cdr3_nt
- TRBJ2-5 - TRBV7-2 CASSLGGYQETQYF TGTGCCAGCAGCTTAGGAGGATACCAAGAGACCCAGTACTTC
TRBD2 TRBJ2-2 - TRBV11-3 CASSLGEGGGPNTGELFF TGTGCCAGCAGCTTAGGTGAAGGCGGGGGGCCGAACACCGGGGAGCTGTTTTTT
- TRBJ1-1 - TRBV18 CASSLADTEAFF TGTGCCAGCTCACTGGCAGACACTGAAGCTTTCTTT
TRBD1 TRBJ2-5 once TRBV7-7 CASSPDRGLGETQYF TGTGCTAGCAGCCCAGACAGGGGGCTAGGAGAGACCCAGTACTTC
- TRBJ2-3 once TRBV6-5 CASISPLGDTQYF TGTGCCAGCATTTCCCCATTGGGAGATACGCAGTATTTT
- TRBJ1-6 - TRBV2 CASSTISQGWTSPLHF TGTGCCAGCAGTACGATATCACAGGGTTGGACTTCACCCCTCCACTTT
- TRBJ1-5 - TRBV30 CAWSVGANQPQHF TGTGCCTGGAGTGTGGGGGCTAATCAGCCCCAGCATTTT
- TRBJ2-5 - TRBV9 CASSVGWIEETQYF TGTGCCAGCAGCGTAGGTTGGATCGAGGAGACCCAGTACTTC
- TRBJ1-4 - TRBV6-1 CASSEVDRSYATNEKLFF TGTGCCAGCAGTGAAGTAGACAGATCCTATGCAACTAATGAAAAACTGTTTTTT
TRBD2 TRBJ2-5 few TRBV9 CASSVALAEETQYF TGTGCCAGCAGCGTAGCACTAGCGGAAGAGACCCAGTACTTC
- TRBJ1-1 - TRBV18 CASSGRASEAFF TGTGCCAGCTCGGGGCGGGCAAGTGAAGCTTTCTTT
- TRBJ1-2 - TRBV5-5 CASSLAPALGDGYTF TGTGCCAGCAGCTTGGCCCCCGCCCTGGGAGATGGCTACACCTTC
TRBD1 TRBJ2-3 - TRBV2 CASSPDRLSTDTQYF TGTGCCAGCAGCCCGGACAGGCTTAGCACAGATACGCAGTATTTT
TRBD1 TRBJ1-1 - TRBV18 CASSTDRGGTEAFF TGTGCCAGCTCAACGGACAGGGGAGGAACTGAAGCTTTCTTT
- TRBJ1-2 once TRBV6-5 CASSYSNTGWRGYTF TGTGCCAGCAGTTACTCAAACACGGGCTGGCGTGGCTACACCTTC
- TRBJ1-5 - TRBV28 CASSRFGGQPQHF TGTGCCAGCAGTCGATTCGGGGGTCAGCCCCAGCATTTT
- TRBJ2-7 - TRBV10-3 CAISENYEQYF TGTGCCATCAGTGAAAACTACGAGCAGTACTTC
- TRBJ2-2 - TRBV6-6 CASSYDRNTGELFF TGTGCCAGCAGTTACGACAGGAACACCGGGGAGCTGTTTTTT
TRBD2 TRBJ2-3 - TRBV5-1 CASTAGDSTDTQYF TGCGCCAGCACAGCGGGGGACTCCACAGATACGCAGTATTTT
TRBD1 TRBJ2-2 - TRBV9 CASSLPPGTANTGELFF TGTGCCAGCAGCCTCCCCCCCGGGACAGCGAACACCGGGGAGCTGTTTTTT
- TRBJ2-2 - TRBV5-1 CASSLGGGNTGELFF TGCGCCAGCAGCTTGGGCGGAGGAAACACCGGGGAGCTGTTTTTT
- TRBJ1-1 few TRBV7-6 CASSSRDTEAFF TGTGCCAGCAGCTCCCGGGACACTGAAGCTTTCTTT
TRBD2 TRBJ2-1 - TRBV14 CASSQESWSSGGPSSYNEQFF TGTGCCAGCAGCCAAGAAAGTTGGTCTAGCGGGGGACCCAGCTCCTACAATGAGCAGTTCTTC
- TRBJ2-6 - TRBV28 CASSLGFLLGSGANVLTF TGTGCCAGCAGTTTAGGGTTTTTATTAGGTAGCGGGGCCAACGTCCTGACTTTC
- TRBJ1-1 - TRBV2 CASLLQGLNTEAFF TGTGCCAGCTTATTACAGGGACTGAACACTGAAGCTTTCTTT
TRBD1 TRBJ1-2 - TRBV5-4 CASRRGQGSFQTF TGTGCCAGTCGCCGAGGACAGGGATCTTTCCAAACCTTC
- TRBJ2-2 - TRBV5-6 CASSFGTSVVELFF TGTGCCAGCAGTTTTGGGACTTCCGTGGTGGAGCTGTTTTTT
- TRBJ2-6 once TRBV5-1 CASKEASGANVLTF TGCGCCAGCAAAGAGGCCTCTGGGGCCAACGTCCTGACTTTC
- TRBJ2-3 - TRBV18 CASSPRWTDTDTQYF TGTGCCAGCTCACCAAGGTGGACAGATACAGATACGCAGTATTTT
TRBD1 TRBJ1-2 few TRBV5-5 CASSLDRGLGGYTF TGTGCCAGCAGCTTGGACAGGGGGCTAGGTGGCTACACCTTC
- TRBJ1-4 - TRBV6-6 CASSHPDRNEKLFF TGTGCCAGCAGTCACCCCGACAGAAATGAAAAACTGTTTTTT
- TRBJ1-4 - TRBV7-6 CASSVGTGGEKLFF TGTGCCAGCAGCGTGGGGACGGGGGGTGAAAAACTGTTTTTT
TRBD1 TRBJ1-1 - TRBV29-1 CSALDRVADTEAFF TGCAGCGCCCTCGACAGGGTGGCGGACACTGAAGCTTTCTTT
- TRBJ2-1 - TRBV4-1 CASSQGLATSSYNEQFF TGCGCCAGCAGCCAAGGGCTAGCGACGAGCTCCTACAATGAGCAGTTCTTC
TRBD2 TRBJ2-7 few TRBV6-5 CASSGLAGEQYF TGTGCCAGCAGTGGACTAGCGGGTGAGCAGTACTTC
- TRBJ2-7 - TRBV30 CAWSDPLSKTSRNDEQYF TGTGCCTGGAGTGACCCCTTGAGCAAGACATCCAGGAATGACGAGCAGTACTTC
TRBD2 TRBJ2-3 - TRBV4-2 CASSPGGSGDQQGTQYF TGTGCCAGCAGCCCGGGGGGAAGCGGGGACCAGCAGGGTACGCAGTATTTT
- TRBJ2-1 - TRBV7-2 CASSSKPGRSYNEQFF TGTGCCAGCAGCTCCAAGCCAGGGCGTTCATACAATGAGCAGTTCTTC
- TRBJ1-4 - TRBV5-6 CASSFWGAGEKLFF TGTGCCAGCAGCTTCTGGGGGGCCGGGGAAAAACTGTTTTTT
- TRBJ2-1 - TRBV9 CASSARQADGRNEQFF TGTGCCAGCAGCGCTAGACAGGCTGACGGTCGAAATGAGCAGTTCTTC
TRBD1 TRBJ2-1 medium-sized TRBV7-3 CASSYWSGTGGFDEQFF TGTGCCAGCAGCTATTGGTCCGGGACAGGGGGTTTCGATGAGCAGTTCTTC
- TRBJ1-5 - TRBV5-4 CASSLGGPGQPQHF TGTGCCAGCAGCTTGGGGGGGCCGGGTCAGCCCCAGCATTTT
TRBD1 TRBJ2-4 - TRBV6-5 CASSRDSYEPGIQYF TGTGCCAGCAGTCGGGACAGCTATGAGCCCGGCATTCAGTACTTC
- TRBJ2-1 - TRBV20-1 CSASRHEQFF TGCAGTGCTAGTAGGCATGAGCAGTTCTTC
TRBD1 TRBJ1-6 - TRBV28 CASSTIPGGGSPLHF TGTGCCAGCAGTACTATTCCAGGGGGCGGATCACCCCTCCACTTT
TRBD2 TRBJ2-1 - TRBV9 CASSPQLAGDLNEQFF TGTGCCAGCAGCCCGCAACTAGCGGGGGACCTCAATGAGCAGTTCTTC
- TRBJ2-5 - TRBV5-1 CASSSGDAKQETQYF TGCGCCAGCAGTTCCGGGGACGCTAAACAAGAGACCCAGTACTTC
- TRBJ2-2 - TRBV6-5 CASSIVAGETGELFF TGTGCCAGCAGCATCGTCGCGGGTGAAACCGGGGAGCTGTTTTTT